Listed below are T cell receptor beta chains from one sample, sequenced in a study of cytomegalovirus exposure and HLA in healthy donors. The method was immunoSEQ multiplex PCR; TCRdb's version includes in-frame clones alone and lacks a portion of them. The sample lists some 170,000 clones; about two thirds were seen once. Sequenced: PBMCs. The receptors shown here come from a woman in her thirties in good health and CMV-seronegative. The CDR3 runs from the conserved cysteine through the conserved F or W. Each record gives: V gene, J gene, D gene, clone size, CDR3 DNA, CDR3 protein. A D gene is named only where the DNA matches it firmly. Size is omitted from some rows. Given values are once, few, many or a class for expanded clones.

v_call: TRBV9
j_call: TRBJ2-3
d_call: TRBD2
clone_size: -
cdr3_nt: TGTGCCAGCAGCGTTACGGGACTAGCGGGGACAGATACGCAGTATTTT
cdr3_aa: CASSVTGLAGTDTQYF

v_call: TRBV18
j_call: TRBJ1-6
d_call: TRBD1
clone_size: -
cdr3_nt: TGTGCCAGCTCACCACCTGACAGGGGGCTCTTTAATTCACCCCTCCACTTT
cdr3_aa: CASSPPDRGLFNSPLHF

v_call: TRBV10-3
j_call: TRBJ2-7
d_call: TRBD2
clone_size: once
cdr3_nt: TGTGCCATCAGTGGAGGGAGGGATGGTAAATACGAGCAGTACTTC
cdr3_aa: CAISGGRDGKYEQYF

v_call: TRBV4-1
j_call: TRBJ2-5
d_call: -
clone_size: -
cdr3_nt: TGCGCCAGCAGCCCTGGACTCGAGGTTCGGGCCCAGTACTTC
cdr3_aa: CASSPGLEVRAQYF

v_call: TRBV29-1
j_call: TRBJ1-5
d_call: TRBD1
clone_size: once
cdr3_nt: TGCAGCGCCAGACAGGGGGATCAGCCCCAGCATTTT
cdr3_aa: CSARQGDQPQHF

v_call: TRBV7-9
j_call: TRBJ2-5
d_call: TRBD1
clone_size: -
cdr3_nt: TGTGCCAGCAGCTTAGCAGGACAGGGACAGACCCAGTACTTC
cdr3_aa: CASSLAGQGQTQYF

v_call: TRBV28
j_call: TRBJ2-2
d_call: -
clone_size: -
cdr3_nt: TGTGCCAGCAGTTTCTATCCGACACGCACCGGGGAGCTGTTTTTT
cdr3_aa: CASSFYPTRTGELFF

v_call: TRBV19
j_call: TRBJ2-1
d_call: TRBD1
clone_size: -
cdr3_nt: TGTGCCAGTGATAGGACAGGGGCCAGTGAGCAGTTCTTC
cdr3_aa: CASDRTGASEQFF

v_call: TRBV5-1
j_call: TRBJ2-7
d_call: -
clone_size: -
cdr3_nt: TGCGCCAGCAGCCTACTATACGGGGAATACTCCTACGAGCAGTACTTC
cdr3_aa: CASSLLYGEYSYEQYF

v_call: TRBV19
j_call: TRBJ2-2
d_call: -
clone_size: -
cdr3_nt: TGTGCCAGTAGTATGTTCTTCCTAACCGGGGAGCTGTTTTTT
cdr3_aa: CASSMFFLTGELFF

v_call: TRBV4-3
j_call: TRBJ1-6
d_call: -
clone_size: -
cdr3_nt: TGCGCCAGCAGTCCCCATCCCGACGGAGCGTCACCCCTCCACTTT
cdr3_aa: CASSPHPDGASPLHF

v_call: TRBV2
j_call: TRBJ2-7
d_call: TRBD1
clone_size: -
cdr3_nt: TGTGCCAGCAGTGCCGAACAGGGGGCGAGGGACGAGCAGTACTTC
cdr3_aa: CASSAEQGARDEQYF

v_call: TRBV5-1
j_call: TRBJ2-1
d_call: -
clone_size: few
cdr3_nt: TGCGCCAGCAGCTTTGGGGGCCTCAACAATGAGCAGTTCTTC
cdr3_aa: CASSFGGLNNEQFF

v_call: TRBV5-1
j_call: TRBJ2-7
d_call: TRBD1
clone_size: -
cdr3_nt: TGCGCCAGCAGCTTTGACAGGGGTGGGGAGCAGTACTTC
cdr3_aa: CASSFDRGGEQYF

v_call: TRBV4-2
j_call: TRBJ1-2
d_call: TRBD1
clone_size: -
cdr3_nt: TGTGCCAGCAGCCAAGCGGGACAGGGGATGGAGGGCTACACCTTC
cdr3_aa: CASSQAGQGMEGYTF

v_call: TRBV30
j_call: TRBJ2-7
d_call: TRBD1
clone_size: -
cdr3_nt: TGTGCCTGGGGGCCCGTGGGGACAGGGAACTACGAGCAGTACTTC
cdr3_aa: CAWGPVGTGNYEQYF